The clone carrying this T cell receptor beta chain has only one observation. The protocol was immunoSEQ multiplex PCR, while the TCRdb copy is restricted to in-frame clones and leaves out a portion. The top ten clones hold 1.2% of a sample with a few hundred thousand clones, 80% to 90% of them seen once. This specimen comes from a study of blood T cell repertoires in COVID-19. About the research overall: PBMCs, B-cell-depleted T cells, or T cells were the source of the cDNA or gDNA that made up the material.

The CDR3 is made up of 12 amino acids. CDR1 is SGDLS and CDR2 is YYNGEE in the germline V gene. Trimming stripped 7 bases from V and 7 bases from J, with 15 bases between. The TCR was taken from a man aged 40-50 years with acute or convalescent COVID-19. Sequencing was carried out using peripheral blood. The genes are TRBV9 and TRBJ2-7; D might be TRBD2 (5 bases). DNA of the CDR3: TGTGCCAGCTCGGACTCTAATTGGGAGCAGTACTTC. It yields the protein CASSDSNWEQYF.